The 22 T cell receptor beta chains reported below all come from one sample, sequenced in a study of blood T cell repertoires in COVID-19 (dated by TCRdb to between 2020 and 2021). Library preparation employed the immunoSEQ multiplex PCR assay. TCRdb took over this immuneACCESS table, retaining in-frame rearrangements with V and J assigned. Such tables are incomplete; in checked studies, under half of the missing clones stem from an unresolved V gene, and the remainder is unexplained. Recorded for this sample are approximately 40,000 clones; around 90% of them occurred a single time. The ten largest make up roughly 4.7% of the sample. What was sequenced was peripheral blood. The receptors shown here come from a man in his fifties or sixties with COVID-19, enrolled during active disease.

The genes are TRBV19 and TRBJ2-7; D not certain. V lost 3 bases, J lost 0 bases, and 15 bases lay in between. Looked up from germline, CDR1 is LNHDA and CDR2 is SQIVND (reference sequence). The CDR3 loop spans 16 amino acids. The CDR3 sequence is CASSINMAASSYEQYF. CDR3 nucleotides: TGTGCCAGTAGTATTAATATGGCGGCTAGCTCCTACGAGCAGTACTTC.

This clone has a handful of counts. In DNA form, the CDR3 reads TGTGCCAGCTCCCCTTTGCGGGCGGGGTACGAGCAGTACTTC. This gives the protein CASSPLRAGYEQYF. The chain combines TRBV28 with TRBJ2-7; TRBD2 is a possible D gene (6 bases). The CDR3 loop spans 14 amino acids. Germline values: CDR1 MDHEN, CDR2 SYDVKM. V dropped 8 bases and J dropped 4 bases, with 18 bases sitting between them.

This chain uses TRBV28 with TRBJ2-4; maybe TRBD1 (7 bases). Trimming cost V 5 bases and J 9 bases, with 23 bases left between them. The CDR3 runs 16 residues. Per the germline V gene, CDR1 is MDHEN and CDR2 is SYDVKM. The CDR3 sequence is CASSARTGGGIFIQYF. The CDR3 DNA sequence: TGTGCCAGCAGTGCCAGGACAGGAGGAGGGATATTCATTCAGTACTTC.

This chain uses TRBV21-1 with TRBJ1-6; the tabulated D call, TRBD1, remains unverified against the DNA. TRBV21-1 is a known pseudogene. CDR3 length: 19 amino acids. The CDR3 loop reads CASNPKPRTGLIESSPLHF. The CDR3 coding sequence is TGTGCCAGCAACCCTAAGCCAAGGACAGGGCTGATCGAAAGTTCACCCCTCCACTTT.

Comments on this clone: An end of the junction does not agree with germline; a read error may underlie this. This chain connects TRBV20-1 to TRBJ1-1; D might be TRBD1 (6 bases). Germline V gives CDR1 DFQATT, CDR2 SNEGSKA (reference sequence). This CDR3 comprises 8 residues. The CDR3 nucleotides read TGCAGTGCTAAGCAGGGGATCTTT. This gives the protein CSAKQGIF.

This clone was found once. V is TRBV29-1 and J is TRBJ1-5, with D possibly being TRBD1 (6 bases). The germline V and J ends were trimmed by 5 bases and 2 bases, with 13 bases remaining between them. CDR1 is SQVTM and CDR2 is ANQGSEA in the germline V gene. The CDR3 contains 14 residues. Here the CDR3 reads CSVLQGSGNQPQHF. In nucleotides, the CDR3 is TGCAGCGTTTTGCAGGGGTCTGGCAATCAGCCCCAGCATTTT. The full variable domain, its missing parts supplied by reference TRBV29-1 and TRBJ1-5, is SAVISQKPSRDICQRGTSLTIQCQVDSQVTMMFWYRQQPGQSLTLIATANQGSEATYESGFVIDKFPISRPNLTFSTLTVSNMSPEDSSIYLCSVLQGSGNQPQHFGDGTRLSIL.

The CDR3 nucleotides read TGCGCCAGCAGCCTGGTGGCTGATGAGCAGTTCTTC. It is translated as CASSLVADEQFF. The chain employs TRBV5-1 and TRBJ2-1; no clear D. The CDR3 has 12 residues. Trimming pared 4 bases from V and 8 bases from J, leaving 10 bases between. Germline CDR1 and CDR2: SGHRS and YFSETQ.

The CDR3 DNA is TGCGCCAGCAGCCAAGCCCTGGGACAGCGCTCTGGAAACACCATATATTTT. It codes for CASSQALGQRSGNTIYF. This rearrangement joins TRBV4-3 to TRBJ1-3; 7 nucleotides match TRBD1. V gave up 1 base and J gave up 0 bases; unmatched junction bases: 6. CDR3 length: 17 amino acids. CDR1 and CDR2 (germline): LGHNA, YSLEER.

The chain carries TRBV19 and TRBJ2-1; 9 bases match TRBD2. In germline, CDR1 is LNHDA, CDR2 SQIVND (reference sequence). The ends lost 7 bases at V and 6 bases at J; junction bases unmatched: 7. CDR3 length: 14 residues. In DNA form, the CDR3 reads TGTGCCAGTAATAGCGGGAGTGTCCTCAATGAGCAGTTCTTC. Translation gives CASNSGSVLNEQFF.

The rearrangement uses TRBV5-1 and TRBJ1-4, with a possible D match to TRBD1 (6 bases). V was cut by 0 bases and J by 7 bases, with 10 bases left in between. This CDR3 comprises 14 residues. CDR1 is SGHRS and CDR2 is YFSETQ in the germline V gene. CDR3 coding DNA: TGCGCCAGCAGCTTGGACAGGGTTGGTGAAAAACTGTTTTTT. It translates to CASSLDRVGEKLFF.

CDR3 protein: CASSGASGTGANVLTF. The CDR3 DNA is TGTGCCAGCTCAGGCGCTTCGGGTACCGGGGCCAACGTCCTGACTTTC. The chain carries TRBV18 and TRBJ2-6; D is unclear. The V end lost 5 bases, the J end lost 4 bases, and 15 bases lay between the germline ends. Germline V gene lookup returns CDR1 KGHSH and CDR2 LQKENI. The CDR3 covers 16 residues.

Only one count was recorded for this clone. This chain joins TRBV5-1 and TRBJ1-4; D is uncertain. There are 15 residues in the CDR3. Per the germline V gene, CDR1 is SGHRS and CDR2 is YFSETQ. V lost 0 bases and J 8 bases, leaving 14 bases between the germline ends. The CDR3 DNA reads as TGCGCCAGCAGCTTGGATAGGAGGAGAGGAGAAAAACTGTTTTTT. It encodes CASSLDRRRGEKLFF.

The chain links TRBV18 to TRBJ1-1, with D possibly TRBD1 on 5 matching bases. V shed 0 bases and J shed 8 bases, with 13 bases lying between them. The germline gives CDR1 KGHSH, CDR2 LQKENI. This CDR3 region has 14 residues. CDR3 sequence reads: CASSPPGVRGEAFF. In DNA form, the CDR3 reads TGTGCCAGCTCACCACCTGGCGTGCGGGGCGAAGCTTTCTTT.

The chain carries TRBV28 and TRBJ1-5, with 9 bases that match TRBD1. The CDR3 is 16 residues long. The J segment lost 3 bases and the V segment lost 5 bases, leaving 8 bases of the junction unmatched. Per the germline V gene, CDR1 is MDHEN and CDR2 is SYDVKM. CDR3 amino acids: CASSKGTGLINQPQHF. Here the CDR3 DNA reads TGTGCCAGCAGTAAAGGGACAGGGTTGATCAATCAGCCCCAGCATTTT.

This sequence joins TRBV5-1 and TRBJ2-7, with D maybe TRBD1 (6 bases). The V and J ends lost 0 bases and 4 bases respectively, with 14 bases between them. There are 15 residues in the CDR3. Germline-derived CDR1 and CDR2 are SGHRS and YFSETQ. The CDR3: CASSLGTGTIYEQYF. The CDR3 DNA reads as TGCGCCAGCAGCTTGGGAACAGGGACGATATACGAGCAGTACTTC.

The chain couples TRBV10-3 to TRBJ2-5, with TRBD2 matching 11 bases. V lost 5 bases to trimming and J lost 2 bases; unmatched junction nucleotides: 7. Germline CDR1 and CDR2: ENHRY and SYGVKD. The length of the CDR3 is 16 residues. DNA for the CDR3: TGTGCCATCAGTACAGGACTAGCGGGTTTACAAGAGACCCAGTACTTC. This sequence encodes CAISTGLAGLQETQYF.

This sequence joins TRBV10-2 and TRBJ2-2, with 8 bases fitting TRBD2. Germline assignment: CDR1 WSHSY and CDR2 SAAADI. CDR3 length equals 13 residues. V shed 6 bases, J shed 7 bases, and the junction held 4 bases outside the gene matches. Written as DNA, the CDR3 is TGCGCCAGCAGGACTAGCGCTGGCGGGGAGCTGTTTTTT. It yields the protein CASRTSAGGELFF.

In this sample, this clone turned up once. The rearrangement links TRBV11-3 to TRBJ2-1; possibly TRBD1 for D (9 bases). Germline CDR1 SGHNT, CDR2 YENEEA. V was trimmed by 5 bases and J by 7 bases, leaving 21 bases between them. The CDR3 sequence is 16 residues long. The DNA of the CDR3 is TGTGCCAGCAGCCATTGGGGGACAGGGACTAGGAATGAGCAGTTCTTC. Its protein is CASSHWGTGTRNEQFF.

V gene TRBV7-2 combines with J gene TRBJ2-7, with D perhaps TRBD1 (5 bases). Per the germline V gene, CDR1 is SGHTA and CDR2 is FQGNSA. V was pared by 5 bases and J by 0 bases, with 14 bases between. The CDR3 loop spans 15 amino acids. The CDR3 loop is CASSPDTGRSYEQYF. In DNA form, the CDR3 reads TGTGCCAGCAGCCCGGACACCGGCCGCTCCTACGAGCAGTACTTC. Together with reference TRBV7-2 and TRBJ2-7, the CDR3 gives the full variable domain: GAGVSQSPSNKVTEKGKDVELRCDPISGHTALYWYRQSLGQGLEFLIYFQGNSAPDKSGLPSDRFSAERTGGSVSTLTIQRTQQEDSAVYLCASSPDTGRSYEQYFGPGTRLTVT.

The sample holds a few counts of this clone. The rearrangement links TRBV19 to TRBJ2-7; D perhaps matches TRBD1 (5 bases). V was trimmed by 2 bases and J by 3 bases, leaving 11 bases between them. Per germline, CDR1 LNHDA and CDR2 SQIVND (reference sequence). There are 14 residues in the CDR3. For the CDR3, the DNA is TGTGCCAGTAGTATATCGGCAGGGAACTACGAGCAGTACTTC. Its translation: CASSISAGNYEQYF.

The chain couples TRBV4-2 to TRBJ2-1; 8 bases agree with TRBD1. Germline values: CDR1 LGHNA, CDR2 YNFKEQ. CDR3 size: 15 residues. V was pared by 4 bases and J by 1 base, with 3 bases of the junction left unmatched. This CDR3 reads CASSPDRGSYNEQFF. CDR3 bases: TGTGCCAGCAGCCCAGACAGGGGTTCCTACAATGAGCAGTTCTTC.

J is TRBJ2-5 and V is TRBV5-4; D not resolved. This CDR3 has 13 amino acids. V was shortened by 4 bases and J by 1 base, with 8 bases between the two germline ends. CDR1 and CDR2 from the germline V gene are SGHNT and YYREEE (reference sequence). The CDR3 is CASSAVAQETQYF. The CDR3 region has the DNA TGTGCCAGCAGCGCCGTGGCCCAAGAGACCCAGTACTTC.